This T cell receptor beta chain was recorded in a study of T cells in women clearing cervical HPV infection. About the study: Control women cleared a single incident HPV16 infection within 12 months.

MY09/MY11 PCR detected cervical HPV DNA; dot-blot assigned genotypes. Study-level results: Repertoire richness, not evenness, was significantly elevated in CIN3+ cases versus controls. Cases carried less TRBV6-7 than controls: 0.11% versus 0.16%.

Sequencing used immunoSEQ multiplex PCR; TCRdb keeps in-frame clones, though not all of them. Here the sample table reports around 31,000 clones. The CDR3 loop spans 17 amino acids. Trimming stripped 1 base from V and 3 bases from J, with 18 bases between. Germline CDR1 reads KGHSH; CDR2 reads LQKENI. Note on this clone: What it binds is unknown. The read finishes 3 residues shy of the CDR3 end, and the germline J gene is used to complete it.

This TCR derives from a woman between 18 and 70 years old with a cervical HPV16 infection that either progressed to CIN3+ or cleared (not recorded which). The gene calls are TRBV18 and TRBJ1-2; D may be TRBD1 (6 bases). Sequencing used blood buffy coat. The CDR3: CASSPLSGQGKDYGYTF. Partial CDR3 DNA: TGTGCCAGCTCACCACTTTCCGGGCAGGGGAAGGACTATGGC. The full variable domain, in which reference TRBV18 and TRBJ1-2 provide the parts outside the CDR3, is NAGVMQNPRHLVRRRGQEARLRCSPMKGHSHVYWYRQLPEEGLKFMVYLQKENIIDESGMPKERFSAEFPKEGPSILRIQQVVRGDSAAYFCASSPLSGQGKDYGYTFGSGTRLTVV.